This TCR beta chain was identified during a study of beta chain features in type 1 diabetes. Study findings and constraints: The study found moderately but significantly shorter TCRB CDR3s in all four CD4+ subsets of Type 1 diabetes patients. Possibly, sequencing cDNA over-represented cells that had high TCR expression levels. Individuals with type 1 diabetes displayed fewer insertions and more deletions at VDJ junctions. The analysis here could not establish whether HLA type shapes TCRB rearrangement.

Reverse transcribing all isolated RNA meant expressed TCRB transcripts were sequenced. Naive, central memory and regulatory T cell samples averaged around 3.3 million reads. Repertoires were generated with immunoSEQ multiplex PCR, while TCRdb's copy carries only in-frame clones and drops some. Here the sample spans more than 300,000 clones, 7% to 10% being singletons. This clone was picked up a small number of times. The antigen remains unidentified. The TCR comes from a man under 40 with type 1 diabetes. Input material: central memory CD4+ T cells from blood.

CDR3 region: CASSIQTGSGANVLTF. The CDR3 DNA is TGTGCCAGTAGTATACAGACAGGCTCTGGGGCCAACGTCCTGACTTTC. The J gene is TRBJ2-6, the V gene TRBV19, with a possible D match to TRBD1 (6 bases). Germline V gives CDR1 LNHDA, CDR2 SQIVND (reference sequence). The CDR3 is 16 amino acids. Trimming shortened V by 2 bases and J by 0 bases, and 8 bases separated the two germline ends.